This T cell receptor beta chain comes out of a study of T cell repertoires in cytomegalovirus infection. Study at large: Based on public TCR beta signatures, there were indications of CMV infection and of a matching HLA type.

Comment on this clonotype: The antigen is undetermined.

The CDR3 runs 15 residues. Trimming left V 1 base short and J 2 bases short, with 12 bases between. The germline V gene has CDR1 SGHTA and CDR2 FQGNSA. TCRdb independently ran MiXCR on the reads; one entry per CDR3 protein. The data hold nearly 700,000 distinct CDR3 sequences, with 33% observed a single time. V is TRBV7-2 and J is TRBJ2-7; a weak D match, TRBD2 (6 bases). The receptor was derived from a human donor in good health (CMV status not recorded). Some clones in this sample may be carry-over from other donors' samples. Specimen: cultured PBMCs, collected from culture after CMV antigen stimulation. The CDR3 DNA follows: TGTGCCAGCAGCTTAGAGAGCGGGCGACCCTACGAGCAGTACTTC. This sequence encodes CASSLESGRPYEQYF.